This TCR beta chain was obtained from a study of shared clonotypes between healthy human individuals (dated by TCRdb to about 2020). Some background on the complete study: A few men and two women, aged 18 to 49 years, made up the cohort. To estimate repertoire size and how much clonotypes are shared between individuals, the study performed deep sequencing of blood TCR repertoires from about 5 healthy adults. To increase sequencing depth and limit assay-specific biases, TCR repertoire library preparation and sequencing were carried out by different laboratories using diverse techniques. For each donor, CD4 naive and CD4 memory were each given three plates, CD8 naive was given two plates, and CD8 memory was given one plate. Each donor's leukapheresis produced roughly between roughly 0.85 and 9.5 billion PBMCs.

Using the deep immunoSEQ assay, multiplex PCR amplified TCR CDR3 regions from genomic DNA. Extracted genomic DNA from each cell subset was distributed evenly across all wells of several immunoSEQ 96-well plates, and each plate was treated as a replicate. For sorted subsets, roughly 200 ng of genomic DNA, equivalent to roughly 30,000 T cell genomes, went into each replicate PCR. Purified libraries were measured with a Qubit 3.0 fluorometer, size-checked on a Bioanalyzer 2100, and measured again with the KAPA Library Quantification kit. A separate single-read 150-cycle Illumina NextSeq 550 flow cell was used to sequence each immunoSEQ 96-well plate. The original pipeline was this. The immunoSEQ output contained only junctional sequences without quality scores, so filtering could not match that applied to full-length reads. To assign V/J genes and CDR3, sequences were annotated against IMGT germline references using PyIR, a Python wrapper for IgBLAST v1.9. Reads were removed for weak V/J assignments (E-value above 1e-6), missing CDR3, stop codons, out-of-frame junctions, or ambiguous translated residues. V3J clonotypes were defined by identical inferred V gene, J gene, and CDR3 amino acid sequence. Percentage overlap between repertoires was calculated by dividing the number of shared unique clonotypes by the size of the smaller repertoire. Richness of each repertoire was evaluated using RTK rarefaction, the Chao1 estimator, and Recon v2.1 estimates of unobserved clonotypes. Generation probabilities were computed with OLGA for all TCRbeta clonotypes obtained by the gDNA method from several donors. TCRdb retrieved this table from immuneACCESS and kept in-frame rearrangements only. Not all clones are present; in checked studies, unresolved V genes account for under half, and no reason is known for the remainder. V and J calls and clone size come straight from that table; D and trimming were deduced from the DNA. The sample records around 2.5 million clones, over 85% of which are singletons. In total, the top ten clones hold around 0.4% of the sample.

About this clone itself: There is no known antigen for this receptor. No base qualities exist here, and no much larger clone lies one base off it.

What the authors observed across the whole study: Pairwise subsampling indicated that sequencing depth was expected to affect the degree of clonotype sharing among donors. Sampling was limited to blood, and TCR repertoires in tissue likely differ from TCR repertoires in blood. Compared with non-shared clonotypes, the clonotypes found in all four sorted-subset donors had higher generation probabilities. The genetic and exposure-history diversity represented was limited by the small number of donors. Sharing across a few donors was observed for approximately 5% of naive CD4, around 3.5% of naive CD8, around 2.5% of memory CD4, and around 0.4% of memory CD8 clonotypes. Rarefaction of sorted-subset datasets indicated incomplete sequencing despite the large sequencing depth. Estimated clonotype richness was generally larger for naive than for memory subsets.

V loses 5 bases, J loses 6 bases, and the germline ends lie 17 bases apart. The CDR3, from cysteine to phenylalanine, totals 15 residues. Only the CDR3 DNA is retained, 45 bases long and in frame from the first base. Taken from the germline V gene, the CDR1 and CDR2 loops are MDHEN and SYDVKM. The donors were healthy, HIV-negative adults with no recently reported acute infections or vaccinations. Every donor was a Caucasian adult residing in Nashville, Tennessee, USA. CD4+ T cells were enriched by magnetic negative selection, after which naive cells were positively selected on CD45RA and the negative fraction was taken as the memory subset. Blood was collected by leukapheresis, and PBMCs were isolated by Ficoll-Histopaque density gradient centrifugation and then cryopreserved in liquid nitrogen vapor phase. Analytical flow cytometry was used to check the purity and quantity of every magnetically sorted T cell population. From each sorted fraction, genomic DNA was isolated and quantified by UV absorbance on a Nanodrop 2000c.

The clonotype comes from a man between 18 and 29 years old in good health. Some clones in this sample may be carry-over from other donors' samples. The chain is assembled from TRBV28 and TRBJ1-5; TRBD1 is perhaps the D gene, given 5 matching bases. Sequencing was carried out using naive CD4+ T cells from PBMCs. Sample cell subset or site, as interpreted from the label and publication: CD45RA+ positively selected. The nucleotide sequence is TGTGCCAGCAGTAGGGGCGGGAGGGGAGGTCAGCCCCAGCATTTT. Its coded protein is CASSRGGRGGQPQHF.